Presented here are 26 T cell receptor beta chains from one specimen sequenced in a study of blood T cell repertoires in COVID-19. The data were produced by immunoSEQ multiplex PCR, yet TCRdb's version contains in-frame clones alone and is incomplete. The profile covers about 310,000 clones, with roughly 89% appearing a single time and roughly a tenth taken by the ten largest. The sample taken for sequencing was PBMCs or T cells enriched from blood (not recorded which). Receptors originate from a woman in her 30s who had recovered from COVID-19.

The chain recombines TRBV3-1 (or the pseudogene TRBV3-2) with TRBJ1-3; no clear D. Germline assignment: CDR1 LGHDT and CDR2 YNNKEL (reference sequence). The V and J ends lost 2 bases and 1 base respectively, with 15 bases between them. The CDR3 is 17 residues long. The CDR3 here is CASSQNGAYPSGNTIYF. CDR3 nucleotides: TGTGCCAGCAGCCAAAACGGTGCTTACCCATCTGGAAACACCATATATTTT.

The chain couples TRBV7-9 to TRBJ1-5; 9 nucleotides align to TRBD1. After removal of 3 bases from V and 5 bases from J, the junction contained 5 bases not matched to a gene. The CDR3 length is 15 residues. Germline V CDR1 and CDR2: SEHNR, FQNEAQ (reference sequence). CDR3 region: CASSLGTGIDQPQHF. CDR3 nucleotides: TGTGCCAGCAGCTTGGGGACAGGGATAGATCAGCCCCAGCATTTT.

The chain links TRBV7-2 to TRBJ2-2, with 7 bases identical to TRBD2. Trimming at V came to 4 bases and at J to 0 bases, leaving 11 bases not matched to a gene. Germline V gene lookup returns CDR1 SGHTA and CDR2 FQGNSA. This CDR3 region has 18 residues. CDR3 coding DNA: TGTGCCAGCAGCTCTGTACTGCAACTAGCGACGAACACCGGGGAGCTGTTTTTT. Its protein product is CASSSVLQLATNTGELFF. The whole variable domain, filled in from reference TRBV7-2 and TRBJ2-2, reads GAGVSQSPSNKVTEKGKDVELRCDPISGHTALYWYRQSLGQGLEFLIYFQGNSAPDKSGLPSDRFSAERTGGSVSTLTIQRTQQEDSAVYLCASSSVLQLATNTGELFFGEGSRLTVL.

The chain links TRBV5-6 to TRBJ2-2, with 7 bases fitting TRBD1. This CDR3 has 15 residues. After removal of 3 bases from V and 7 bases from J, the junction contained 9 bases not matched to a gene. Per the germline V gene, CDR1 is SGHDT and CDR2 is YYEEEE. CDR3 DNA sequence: TGTGCCAGCAGCTCGACAGGGAAGGGGAACGGGGAGCTGTTTTTT. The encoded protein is CASSSTGKGNGELFF.

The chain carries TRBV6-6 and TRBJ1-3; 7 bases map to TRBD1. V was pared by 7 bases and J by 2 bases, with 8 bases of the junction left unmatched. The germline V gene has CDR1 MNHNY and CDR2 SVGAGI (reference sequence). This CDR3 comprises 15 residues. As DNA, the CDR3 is TGTGCCAGCAATTCCCAGGGGGGCACTGGAAACACCATATATTTT. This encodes CASNSQGGTGNTIYF.

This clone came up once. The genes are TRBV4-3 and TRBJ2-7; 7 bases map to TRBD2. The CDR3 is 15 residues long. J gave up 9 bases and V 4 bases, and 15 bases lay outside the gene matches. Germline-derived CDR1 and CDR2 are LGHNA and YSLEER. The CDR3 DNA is TGCGCCAGCAGCCTGCAGGTCGGGGAGGGTGTTGCGCAGTACTTC. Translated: CASSLQVGEGVAQYF.

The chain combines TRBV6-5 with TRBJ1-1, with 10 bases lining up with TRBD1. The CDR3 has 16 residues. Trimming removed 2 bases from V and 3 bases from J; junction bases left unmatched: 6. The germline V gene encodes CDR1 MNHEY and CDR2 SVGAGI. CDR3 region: CASSYGTGDVDTEAFF. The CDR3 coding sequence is TGTGCCAGCAGTTACGGGACAGGGGATGTGGACACTGAAGCTTTCTTT.

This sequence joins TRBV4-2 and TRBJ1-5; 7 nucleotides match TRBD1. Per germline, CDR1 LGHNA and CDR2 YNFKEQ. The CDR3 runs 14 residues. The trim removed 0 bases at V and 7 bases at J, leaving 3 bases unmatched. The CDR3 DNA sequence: TGTGCCAGCAGCCAAGATCAGGGGGGCCAGCCCCAGCATTTT. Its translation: CASSQDQGGQPQHF.

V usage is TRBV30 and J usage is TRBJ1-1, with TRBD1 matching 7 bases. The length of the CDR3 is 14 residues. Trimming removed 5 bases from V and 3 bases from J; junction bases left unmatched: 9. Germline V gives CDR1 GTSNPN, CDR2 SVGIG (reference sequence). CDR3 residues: CAWGIRGMDTEAFF. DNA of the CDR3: TGTGCCTGGGGGATCAGGGGGATGGACACTGAAGCTTTCTTT.

CDR3 region: CASSLGRSTREEAETQYF. CDR3 DNA: TGTGCCAGCAGTTTGGGTCGGAGTACGCGGGAGGAGGCAGAGACCCAGTACTTC. The chain is built from TRBV27 and TRBJ2-5, with 8 bases matching TRBD2. The CDR3 contains 18 residues. Germline values: CDR1 MNHEY, CDR2 SMNVEV (reference sequence). V trimming: 3 bases; J trimming: 4 bases; junction bases outside the gene matches: 16.

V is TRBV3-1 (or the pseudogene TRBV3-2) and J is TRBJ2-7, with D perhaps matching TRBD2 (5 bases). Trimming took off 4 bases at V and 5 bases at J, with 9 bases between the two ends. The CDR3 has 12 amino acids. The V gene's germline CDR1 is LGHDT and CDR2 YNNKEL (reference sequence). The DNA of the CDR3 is TGTGCCAGCAGCCTTACTAGGAACGAGCAGTACTTC. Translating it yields CASSLTRNEQYF.

The CDR3 region is CASSGTSGTYEQYF. CDR3 nucleotide sequence: TGTGCCAGCAGCGGGACTAGCGGGACCTACGAGCAGTACTTC. The chain is built from TRBV7-2 and TRBJ2-7, with TRBD2 identical over 13 bases. V dropped 5 bases and J dropped 2; count of bases not matched to a gene: 0. Germline CDR1 and CDR2: SGHTA and FQGNSA. The CDR3 length is 14 residues. Supplemented by reference TRBV7-2 and TRBJ2-7, the full variable domain reads GAGVSQSPSNKVTEKGKDVELRCDPISGHTALYWYRQSLGQGLEFLIYFQGNSAPDKSGLPSDRFSAERTGGSVSTLTIQRTQQEDSAVYLCASSGTSGTYEQYFGPGTRLTVT.

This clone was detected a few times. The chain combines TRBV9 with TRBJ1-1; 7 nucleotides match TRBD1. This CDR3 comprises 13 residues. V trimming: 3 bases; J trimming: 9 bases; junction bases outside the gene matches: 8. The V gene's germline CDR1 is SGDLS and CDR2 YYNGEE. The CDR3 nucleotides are TGTGCCAGCAGCGGATGGGGACAGTCTAAAGCTTTCTTT. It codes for CASSGWGQSKAFF.

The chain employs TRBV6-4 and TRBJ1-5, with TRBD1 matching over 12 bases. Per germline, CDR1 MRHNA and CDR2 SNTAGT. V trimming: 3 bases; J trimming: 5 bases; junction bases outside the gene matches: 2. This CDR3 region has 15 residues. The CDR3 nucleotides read TGTGCCAGCAGTGAAGGGACAGGGGGCGATCAGCCCCAGCATTTT. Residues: CASSEGTGGDQPQHF.

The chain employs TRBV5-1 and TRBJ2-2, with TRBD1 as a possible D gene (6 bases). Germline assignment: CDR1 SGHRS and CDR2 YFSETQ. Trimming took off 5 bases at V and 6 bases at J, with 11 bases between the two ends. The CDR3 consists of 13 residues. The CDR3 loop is CASRTGSPGELFF. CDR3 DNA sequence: TGCGCCAGCAGAACAGGGAGTCCCGGGGAGCTGTTTTTT.

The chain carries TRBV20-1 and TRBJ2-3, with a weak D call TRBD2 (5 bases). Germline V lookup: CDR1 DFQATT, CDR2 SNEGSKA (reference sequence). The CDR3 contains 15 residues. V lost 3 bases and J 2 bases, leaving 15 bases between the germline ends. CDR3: CSASQRDTVTDTQYF. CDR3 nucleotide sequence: TGCAGTGCTAGTCAACGGGATACGGTCACAGATACGCAGTATTTT.

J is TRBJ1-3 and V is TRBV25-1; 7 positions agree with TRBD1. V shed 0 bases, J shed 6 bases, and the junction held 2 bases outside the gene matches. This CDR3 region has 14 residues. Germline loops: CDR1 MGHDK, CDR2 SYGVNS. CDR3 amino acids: CASSEYGTANTIYF. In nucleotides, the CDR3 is TGTGCCAGCAGTGAATACGGGACAGCAAACACCATATATTTT.

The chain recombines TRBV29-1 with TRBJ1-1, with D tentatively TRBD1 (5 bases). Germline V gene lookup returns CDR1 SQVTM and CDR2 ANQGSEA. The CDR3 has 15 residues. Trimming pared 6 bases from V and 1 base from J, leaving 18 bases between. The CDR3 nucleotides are TGCAGCGTCCCCGAGGGGAGGTTACAGAACACTGAAGCTTTCTTT. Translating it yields CSVPEGRLQNTEAFF.

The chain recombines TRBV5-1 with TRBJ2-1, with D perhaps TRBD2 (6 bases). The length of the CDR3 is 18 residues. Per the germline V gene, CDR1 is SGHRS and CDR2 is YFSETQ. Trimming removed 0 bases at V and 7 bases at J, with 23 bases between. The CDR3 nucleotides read TGCGCCAGCAGCTTGGATCTTATAGCGGATCCCATAGTAAATGAGCAGTTCTTC. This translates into CASSLDLIADPIVNEQFF.

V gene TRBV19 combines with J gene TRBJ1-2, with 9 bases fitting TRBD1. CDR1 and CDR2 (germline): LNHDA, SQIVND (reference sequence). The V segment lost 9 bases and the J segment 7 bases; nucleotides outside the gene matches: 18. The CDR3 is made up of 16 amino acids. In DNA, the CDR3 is TGTGCCAGCCATCAGAAAGGCACAGGGGGCATAGGTGGCTACACCTTC. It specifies CASHQKGTGGIGGYTF.

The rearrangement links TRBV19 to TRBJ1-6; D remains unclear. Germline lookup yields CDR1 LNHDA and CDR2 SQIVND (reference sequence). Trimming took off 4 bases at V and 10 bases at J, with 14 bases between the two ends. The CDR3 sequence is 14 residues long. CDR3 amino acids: CASSTGERRSPLHF. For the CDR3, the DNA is TGTGCCAGTAGTACCGGGGAACGTAGGTCACCCCTCCACTTT.

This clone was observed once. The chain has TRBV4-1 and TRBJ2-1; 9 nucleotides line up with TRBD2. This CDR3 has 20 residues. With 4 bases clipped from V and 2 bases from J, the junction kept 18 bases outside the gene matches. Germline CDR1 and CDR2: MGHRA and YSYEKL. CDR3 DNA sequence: TGCGCCAGCAGCCTGGGTTTAATGGCGGGGGGGCAGGGGACCTACAATGAGCAGTTCTTC. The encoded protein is CASSLGLMAGGQGTYNEQFF.

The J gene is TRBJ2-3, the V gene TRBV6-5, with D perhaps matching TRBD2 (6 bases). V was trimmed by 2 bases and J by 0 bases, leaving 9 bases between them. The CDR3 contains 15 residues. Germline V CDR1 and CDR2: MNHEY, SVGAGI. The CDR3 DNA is TGTGCCAGCAGTTACGCCGGGGGTAGCACAGATACGCAGTATTTT. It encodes CASSYAGGSTDTQYF.

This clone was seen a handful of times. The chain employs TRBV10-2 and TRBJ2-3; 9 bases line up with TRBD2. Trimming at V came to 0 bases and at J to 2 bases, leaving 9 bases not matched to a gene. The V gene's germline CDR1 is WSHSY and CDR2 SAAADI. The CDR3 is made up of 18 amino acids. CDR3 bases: TGCGCCAGCAGTGAGTCTAAAGGACTAGCGCATGACACAGATACGCAGTATTTT. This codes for CASSESKGLAHDTDTQYF.

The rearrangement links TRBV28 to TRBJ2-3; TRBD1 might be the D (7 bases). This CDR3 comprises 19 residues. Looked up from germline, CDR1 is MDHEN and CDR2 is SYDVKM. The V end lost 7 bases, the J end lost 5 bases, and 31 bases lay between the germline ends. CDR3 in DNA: TGTGCCAGCATCCCAGGGGGAGCAATATGGACGGGAGATGGAGATACGCAGTATTTT. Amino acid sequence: CASIPGGAIWTGDGDTQYF. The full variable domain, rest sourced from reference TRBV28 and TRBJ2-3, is DVKVTQSSRYLVKRTGEKVFLECVQDMDHENMFWYRQDPGLGLRLIYFSYDVKMKEKGDIPEGYSVSREKKERFSLILESASTNQTSMYLCASIPGGAIWTGDGDTQYFGPGTRLTVL.

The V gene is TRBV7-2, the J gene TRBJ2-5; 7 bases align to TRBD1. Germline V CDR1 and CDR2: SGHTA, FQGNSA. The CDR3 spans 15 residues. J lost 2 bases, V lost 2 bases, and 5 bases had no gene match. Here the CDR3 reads CASSLRDREQETQYF. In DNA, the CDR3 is TGTGCCAGCAGCTTACGGGACAGAGAGCAAGAGACCCAGTACTTC.